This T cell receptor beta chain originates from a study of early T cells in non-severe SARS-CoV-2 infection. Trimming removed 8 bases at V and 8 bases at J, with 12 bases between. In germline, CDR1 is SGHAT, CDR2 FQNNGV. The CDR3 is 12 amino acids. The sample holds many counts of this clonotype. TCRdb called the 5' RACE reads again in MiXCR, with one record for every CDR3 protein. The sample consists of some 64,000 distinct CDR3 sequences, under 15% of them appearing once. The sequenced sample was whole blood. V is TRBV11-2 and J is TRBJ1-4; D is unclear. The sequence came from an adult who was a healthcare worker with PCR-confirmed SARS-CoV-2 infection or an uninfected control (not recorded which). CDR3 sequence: CASGVEGEKLFF. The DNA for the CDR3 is TGTGCCAGCGGGGTCGAGGGAGAAAAACTGTTTTTT.